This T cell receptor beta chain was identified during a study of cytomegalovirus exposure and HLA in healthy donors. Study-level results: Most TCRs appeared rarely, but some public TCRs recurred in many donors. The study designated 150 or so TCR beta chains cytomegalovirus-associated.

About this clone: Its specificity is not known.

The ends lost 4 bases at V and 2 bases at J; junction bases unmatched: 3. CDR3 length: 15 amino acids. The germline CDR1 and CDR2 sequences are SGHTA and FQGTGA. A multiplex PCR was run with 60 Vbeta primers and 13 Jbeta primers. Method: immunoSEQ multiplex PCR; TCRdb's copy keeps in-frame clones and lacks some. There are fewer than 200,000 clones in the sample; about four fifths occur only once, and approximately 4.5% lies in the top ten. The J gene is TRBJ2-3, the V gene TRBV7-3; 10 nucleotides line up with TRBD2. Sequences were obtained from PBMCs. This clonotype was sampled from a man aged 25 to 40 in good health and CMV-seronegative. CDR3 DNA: TGTGCCAGCAGCTCTAGCGGGAGAGTCACAGATACGCAGTATTTT. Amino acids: CASSSSGRVTDTQYF.